Presented here are 6 T cell receptor beta chains from one specimen sequenced in a study of T cell responses to AZD1222 COVID-19 vaccine (dated by TCRdb to the early 2020s). Library preparation was by the immunoSEQ multiplex PCR assay. TCRdb limited this immuneACCESS table to in-frame rearrangements with V and J called. A share of clones is missing; checked studies link under half to unresolved V genes, and the rest is unexplained. This sample is represented by under 150,000 clones; roughly 90% of them were singletons. The ten largest clonotypes hold less than 4% of the sample. Interpreted using the paper, the time point label stands for: baseline before first vaccination. This specimen consisted of peripheral blood, obtained on day 0 of AZD1222 vaccination. These receptors all stem from an adult in good health.

The V gene is TRBV5-1, the J gene TRBJ1-2; D perhaps matches TRBD1 (6 bases). The CDR3 extends over 14 amino acids. Trimming shortened V by 2 bases and J by 0 bases, and 8 bases separated the two germline ends. Germline V lookup: CDR1 SGHRS, CDR2 YFSETQ. The CDR3 is CASSLGQSNYGYTF. DNA for the CDR3: TGCGCCAGCAGCTTAGGACAGTCTAACTATGGCTACACCTTC.

The rearrangement joins TRBV12-3 or TRBV12-4 to TRBJ1-2; D possibly corresponds to TRBD1 (5 bases). There are 12 residues in the CDR3. V was shortened by 4 bases and J by 6 bases, with 9 bases between the two germline ends. The CDR3 DNA is TGTGCCAGCAGTTCGACCAGGGATGGCTACACCTTC. Its translation: CASSSTRDGYTF.

V usage is TRBV6-5 and J usage is TRBJ1-1; no clear D gene. Germline V CDR1 and CDR2: MNHEY, SVGAGI. This CDR3 has 14 amino acids. V lost 2 bases, J lost 3 bases, and 10 bases lay in between. The CDR3 bases are TGTGCCAGCAGTTACATTACGGAGGACACTGAAGCTTTCTTT. Protein: CASSYITEDTEAFF.

This chain connects TRBV5-8 to TRBJ1-5; no clear D. Trimming took off 3 bases at V and 5 bases at J, with 3 bases between the two ends. Germline V lookup: CDR1 SGHTS, CDR2 YDEGEE. CDR3 length: 11 residues. The CDR3 DNA reads TGTGCCAGCAGCTGGGATCAGCCCCAGCATTTT. It encodes CASSWDQPQHF.

The rearrangement links TRBV6-5 to TRBJ1-5; D is undetermined. Germline V lookup: CDR1 MNHEY, CDR2 SVGAGI. Trimming left V 0 bases short and J 5 bases short, with 2 bases between. This CDR3 has 12 residues. The CDR3, as DNA: TGTGCCAGCAGTTACTCAGATCAGCCCCAGCATTTT. This sequence encodes CASSYSDQPQHF.

The J gene is TRBJ1-4, the V gene TRBV7-2, with D perhaps matching TRBD1 (5 bases). The germline V gene encodes CDR1 SGHTA and CDR2 FQGNSA. The CDR3 extends over 14 amino acids. Trimming took 5 bases from V and 3 from J, leaving 10 bases between them. CDR3 protein: CASSRAGPNEKLFF. CDR3 DNA sequence: TGTGCCAGCAGCAGGGCAGGGCCTAATGAAAAACTGTTTTTT. Based on the CDR3 plus reference TRBV7-2 and TRBJ1-4, the full variable domain is GAGVSQSPSNKVTEKGKDVELRCDPISGHTALYWYRQSLGQGLEFLIYFQGNSAPDKSGLPSDRFSAERTGGSVSTLTIQRTQQEDSAVYLCASSRAGPNEKLFFGSGTQLSVL.